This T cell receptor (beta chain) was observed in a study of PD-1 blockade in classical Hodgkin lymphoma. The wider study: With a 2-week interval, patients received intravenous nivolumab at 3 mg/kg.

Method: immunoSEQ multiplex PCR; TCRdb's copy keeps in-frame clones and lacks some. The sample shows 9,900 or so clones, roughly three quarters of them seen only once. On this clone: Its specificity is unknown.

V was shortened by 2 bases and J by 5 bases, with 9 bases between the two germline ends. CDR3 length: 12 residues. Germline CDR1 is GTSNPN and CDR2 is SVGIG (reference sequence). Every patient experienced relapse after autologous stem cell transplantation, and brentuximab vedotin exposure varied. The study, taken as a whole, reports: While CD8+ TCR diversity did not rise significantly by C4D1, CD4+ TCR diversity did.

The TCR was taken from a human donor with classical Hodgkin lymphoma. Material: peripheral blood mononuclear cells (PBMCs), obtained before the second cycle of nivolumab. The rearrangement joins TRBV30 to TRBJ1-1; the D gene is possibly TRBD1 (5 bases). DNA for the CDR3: TGTGCCTGGAGTCCAGGGAGAACTGAAGCTTTCTTT. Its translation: CAWSPGRTEAFF. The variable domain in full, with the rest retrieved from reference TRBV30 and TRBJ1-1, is SQTIHQWPATLVQPVGSPLSLECTVEGTSNPNLYWYRQAAGRGLQLLFYSVGIGQISSEVPQNLSASRPQDRQFILSSKKLLLSDSGFYLCAWSPGRTEAFFGQGTRLTVV.